The 19 T cell receptor beta chains below were found in one sample sequenced in a study of T cells after yellow fever vaccination. TCRdb re-called the 5' RACE reads through MiXCR, storing one row per CDR3 protein. The data hold under 550,000 distinct CDR3 sequences, with just over 20% observed a single time. The starting material was PBMCs, obtained about 20 days after the first yellow fever vaccination. These receptors originate from a man between 18 and 29 years old who received the YFV17D yellow fever vaccine.

This rearrangement joins TRBV4-1 to TRBJ2-2; a possible D gene is TRBD2 (7 bases). This CDR3 comprises 15 residues. Germline values: CDR1 MGHRA, CDR2 YSYEKL. V lost 1 base and J lost 7, with 13 bases in between. CDR3 amino acids: CASSQAGGPLGELFF. DNA of the CDR3: TGCGCCAGCAGCCAAGCGGGGGGCCCTCTCGGGGAGCTGTTTTTT.

V is TRBV13 and J is TRBJ1-2, with 8 bases matching TRBD1. Losses at the gene ends were 3 bases for V and 7 bases for J; bases not matched to a gene: 7. The CDR3 extends over 14 amino acids. The germline gives CDR1 PRHDT, CDR2 FYEKMQ (reference sequence). The CDR3 sequence: CASSFGQGTSGYTF. CDR3 bases: TGTGCCAGCAGCTTCGGACAGGGTACCTCTGGCTACACCTTC.

The chain is built from TRBV13 and TRBJ2-7; perhaps D is TRBD1 or TRBD2 (6 bases each). Germline-derived CDR1 and CDR2 are PRHDT and FYEKMQ (reference sequence). The CDR3 runs to 14 residues. The V gene lost 4 bases and the J gene lost 2 bases, with 12 bases spanning the gap. For the CDR3, the DNA is TGTGCCAGCAGCTCAGGGGCGGGAACCTACGAGCAGTACTTC. Its protein product is CASSSGAGTYEQYF. Full variable domain (rest looked up from reference TRBV13 and TRBJ2-7): AAGVIQSPRHLIKEKRETATLKCYPIPRHDTVYWYQQGPGQDPQFLISFYEKMQSDKGSIPDRFSAQQFSDYHSELNMSSLELGDSALYFCASSSGAGTYEQYFGPGTRLTVT.

This chain connects TRBV12-5 to TRBJ2-3; D call uncertain. Trimming stripped 8 bases from V and 5 bases from J, with 8 bases between. In germline, CDR1 is LGHNT, CDR2 FRNRAP. CDR3 length equals 11 residues. The DNA for the CDR3 is TGTGCTAGTCAGGTCCGAGATACGCAGTATTTT. Encoded protein: CASQVRDTQYF.

This clonotype was seen a handful of times. The V and J genes are TRBV7-3 and TRBJ2-2, with D tentatively TRBD2 (5 bases). Trimming took off 3 bases at V and 3 bases at J, with 8 bases between the two ends. Germline V gene data show CDR1 as SGHTA and CDR2 as FQGTGA. The CDR3 extends over 14 amino acids. For the CDR3, the DNA is TGTGCCAGCAGCTTTACGAGGGACACCGGGGAGCTGTTTTTT. This codes for CASSFTRDTGELFF.

The chain carries TRBV5-1 and TRBJ1-1; 7 bases align to TRBD1. Trimming at V came to 6 bases and at J to 0 bases, leaving 8 bases not matched to a gene. Germline assignment: CDR1 SGHRS and CDR2 YFSETQ. This CDR3 comprises 15 residues. The CDR3 DNA reads TGCGCCAGCACCTCGACAGGGACCCTGAACACTGAAGCTTTCTTT. Translating gives CASTSTGTLNTEAFF.

The genes are TRBV9 and TRBJ2-3; TRBD1 matches 12 bases. The CDR3 spans 17 residues. Germline V gene lookup returns CDR1 SGDLS and CDR2 YYNGEE. V lost 4 bases and J lost 4; bases outside the gene matches: 10. CDR3 bases: TGTGCCAGCAGCTTCACTTCCGGGACAGGGGGCGCAGATACGCAGTATTTT. This gives the protein CASSFTSGTGGADTQYF.

There are a few counts of this clonotype. The CDR3 nucleotides read TGCAGCGTGGGGGCGGTCGGTGAGCAGTTCTTC. This encodes CSVGAVGEQFF. The V and J genes are TRBV29-1 and TRBJ2-1, with a weak D call TRBD1 (6 bases). V lost 6 bases and J lost 9, with 12 bases in between. The length of the CDR3 is 11 residues. The germline V gene encodes CDR1 SQVTM and CDR2 ANQGSEA.

The chain has TRBV7-9 and TRBJ1-6, with D possibly matching TRBD1 (6 bases). V shed 3 bases and J shed 6 bases, with 12 bases lying between them. The CDR3 covers 15 residues. Germline-derived CDR1 and CDR2 are SEHNR and FQNEAQ (reference sequence). This CDR3 reads CASSFSGVSNSPLHF. The CDR3, as DNA: TGTGCCAGCAGCTTTTCAGGGGTCTCTAATTCACCCCTCCACTTT.

This clonotype has just a few counts. V usage is TRBV9 and J usage is TRBJ2-2; 7 bases are shared with TRBD1. V dropped 3 bases and J dropped 5; count of bases not matched to a gene: 7. From germline, CDR1 is SGDLS and CDR2 YYNGEE. This CDR3 comprises 15 residues. CDR3 residues: CASSGRQGLTGELFF. DNA for the CDR3: TGTGCCAGCAGCGGGAGACAGGGCCTTACCGGGGAGCTGTTTTTT.

The CDR3 coding sequence is TGTGCCAGCAGCTTGGGGCTGGGAAGTCAGCCCCAGCATTTT. This encodes CASSLGLGSQPQHF. The V call is TRBV5-6, the J call TRBJ1-5; D gene ambiguous. The V and J ends lost 0 bases and 6 bases respectively, with 10 bases between them. This CDR3 has 14 amino acids. In germline, CDR1 is SGHDT, CDR2 YYEEEE.

This clonotype was seen more than once but under ten times. The chain employs TRBV7-6 and TRBJ2-1, with TRBD1 identical over 9 bases. The CDR3 totals 15 residues. From germline, CDR1 is SGHVS and CDR2 FNYEAQ. After removal of 5 bases from V and 4 bases from J, the junction contained 6 bases not matched to a gene. The CDR3: CASSQDRGGYNEQFF. In DNA, the CDR3 is TGTGCCAGCAGCCAGGACAGGGGTGGATACAATGAGCAGTTCTTC.

In this sample, this clonotype turned up many times. The V gene is TRBV7-9, the J gene TRBJ1-6; D might be TRBD1 (5 bases). Germline V gene lookup returns CDR1 SEHNR and CDR2 FQNEAQ (reference sequence). Trimming shortened V by 4 bases and J by 6 bases, and 19 bases separated the two germline ends. CDR3 size: 17 residues. The CDR3 loop reads CASSSLKFQGINSPLHF. The CDR3 DNA reads as TGTGCCAGCAGCTCACTCAAATTCCAGGGTATTAATTCACCCCTCCACTTT.

In its sample, this clonotype was seen a few times. The V call is TRBV29-1, the J call TRBJ2-2; 9 nucleotides align to TRBD2. Germline assignment: CDR1 SQVTM and CDR2 ANQGSEA. The CDR3 sequence is 13 residues long. V trimming: 4 bases; J trimming: 6 bases; junction bases outside the gene matches: 3. In DNA form, the CDR3 reads TGCAGCGTTGGGGTAGCGGGGGCCGGGGAGCTGTTTTTT. Translated, it gives CSVGVAGAGELFF.

This clonotype was seen a handful of times. V usage is TRBV5-5 and J usage is TRBJ1-5; maybe TRBD1 (6 bases). Germline V lookup: CDR1 SGHKS, CDR2 YYEKEE (reference sequence). The CDR3 covers 14 residues. Trimming took 4 bases from V and 3 from J, leaving 11 bases between them. The CDR3 DNA sequence: TGTGCCAGCAGCAACCAGGGGTACAATCAGCCCCAGCATTTT. This gives the protein CASSNQGYNQPQHF.

CDR3 region: CASSLEYGEQYF. As DNA, the CDR3 is TGTGCCAGCAGCTTAGAGTACGGAGAGCAGTACTTC. The rearrangement links TRBV11-2 to TRBJ2-7, with D unclear. CDR1 is SGHAT and CDR2 is FQNNGV in the germline V gene. The CDR3 loop spans 12 amino acids. Trimming pared 0 bases from V and 7 bases from J, leaving 7 bases between.

V and J are TRBV20-1 and TRBJ2-1; 10 bases are a match to TRBD2. The CDR3 is 14 residues long. Germline CDR1 and CDR2: DFQATT and SNEGSKA (reference sequence). The trim removed 6 bases at V and 5 bases at J, leaving 7 bases unmatched. The CDR3 DNA follows: TGCAGTGCAAGGACTAGCGGCCTTCACAATGAGCAGTTCTTC. Encoded protein: CSARTSGLHNEQFF.

This clonotype was detected only a few times. The chain carries TRBV10-3 and TRBJ2-3, with 7 positions matching TRBD1. J lost 11 bases, V lost 6 bases, and 8 bases had no gene match. The CDR3 has 12 residues. Germline V gene data show CDR1 as ENHRY and CDR2 as SYGVKD. The CDR3 region is CAISLDRRLQYF. Written as DNA, the CDR3 is TGTGCCATCAGCCTGGACAGGCGACTGCAGTATTTT.

This clonotype was seen a handful of times. The CDR3 region is CASFSPSTDTQYF. The CDR3 nucleotides are TGTGCCAGCTTCAGTCCTAGCACAGATACGCAGTATTTT. This chain connects TRBV27 to TRBJ2-3; D is uncertain. Germline CDR1 MNHEY, CDR2 SMNVEV (reference sequence). V was clipped by 8 bases and J by 0 bases, with 9 bases between them. CDR3 length equals 13 residues.